A selection of T cell receptor beta chains follows, all from one sample in a study of T-cell memory formation after mild COVID-19. MiXCR, applied by TCRdb to the 5' RACE reads, yields one record per CDR3 protein. The table has 450,000 or so distinct CDR3 sequences, more than 20% seen once; the top ten hold approximately 12%. The specimen was PBMCs or a T cell subset sorted from them (not recorded which). The receptors stem from an adult woman who had mild COVID-19 (a few samples of this study predate the infection). Cell type and time point are not known. Each CDR3 is given with its conserved first and last residue. D genes are given only for firm matches. For some rows the clone size is stated as once, few or many, or as a class when expanded; others skip it.

J,size,V,D,DNA,CDR3
TRBJ2-3,NA,TRBV7-8,NA,TGTGCCAGCAGCGTCAGCTTTGGTAGCACAGATACGCAGTATTTT,CASSVSFGSTDTQYF
TRBJ1-1,NA,TRBV20-1,NA,TGCAGTGCTACCCTATCGGGAGGGGAAGCTTTCTTT,CSATLSGGEAFF
TRBJ2-1,NA,TRBV7-9,NA,TGTGCCAGCAGCGGGTTGGGGGGGCTGGACAATGAGCAGTTCTTC,CASSGLGGLDNEQFF
TRBJ2-5,NA,TRBV5-1,NA,TGCGCCAGCAGCTTGGTCAGCGGGCCACAAGAGACCCAGTACTTC,CASSLVSGPQETQYF
TRBJ2-2,few,TRBV29-1,NA,TGCAGCGTTGATTGGGACGGGGAGCTGTTTTTT,CSVDWDGELFF
TRBJ2-2,few,TRBV20-1,TRBD2,TGCAGTGCGACCCGGCCACTAGCGGGAGAGAGGTGGACCGGGGAGCTGTTTTTT,CSATRPLAGERWTGELFF
TRBJ2-3,NA,TRBV14,NA,TGTGCCAGCAGCCCGCCAACTAGAGTCGGCACAGATACGCAGTATTTT,CASSPPTRVGTDTQYF
TRBJ2-1,few,TRBV19,TRBD1,TGTGCCAGTAGTATCCCGGGACAGGGGGCGAATGAGCAGTTCTTC,CASSIPGQGANEQFF
TRBJ2-7,NA,TRBV20-1,NA,TGCAGTGCCGTGCCAGCCACCAGGCGCGAGCAGTACTTC,CSAVPATRREQYF
TRBJ2-3,NA,TRBV5-1,NA,TGCGCCAGCAGCTTGGTGGGGGGAACCACAGATACGCAGTATTTT,CASSLVGGTTDTQYF
TRBJ2-1,few,TRBV20-1,TRBD2,TGCAGTGCTAAGATGGGACTAGCGGGAGTCCCTGAGCAGTTCTTC,CSAKMGLAGVPEQFF
TRBJ2-1,NA,TRBV15,NA,TGTGCCACCAGCCCCATGCCAGGGGTCAATGAGCAGTTCTTC,CATSPMPGVNEQFF
TRBJ2-7,NA,TRBV12-3/TRBV12-4,NA,TGTGCCAGCAGTTTCTATTCGGGTGGCGACGAGCAGTACTTC,CASSFYSGGDEQYF
TRBJ1-1,NA,TRBV20-1,NA,TGCAGTGCAGAAGATCGGAAGAACACTGAAGCTTTCTTT,CSAEDRKNTEAFF
TRBJ2-5,NA,TRBV12-3/TRBV12-4,TRBD2,TGTGCCAGCAGGGGCGCCGGACTAGCGCGATTAACCCAGTACTTC,CASRGAGLARLTQYF
TRBJ2-7,NA,TRBV6-5,TRBD2,TGTGCCAGCAGTTTCTTCCGTAGCGGGGGGAACGAGCAGTACTTC,CASSFFRSGGNEQYF
TRBJ1-2,NA,TRBV29-1,TRBD1,TGCAGCGTGGAGGGGGCCGATGGCTACACCTTC,CSVEGADGYTF
TRBJ2-7,NA,TRBV14,TRBD1,TGTGCCAGCAGCCGAAACTCCGGGACAGGGGGCGAGGAGCAGTACTTC,CASSRNSGTGGEEQYF
TRBJ2-7,NA,TRBV20-1,NA,TGCAGTGCTAGTCACAGGCTATCAGACTACGAGCAGTACTTC,CSASHRLSDYEQYF
TRBJ2-7,few,TRBV6-5,NA,TGTGCCAGCAGTAAGGATCGGGACCCCCGACCCTACGAGCAGTACTTC,CASSKDRDPRPYEQYF
TRBJ1-5,NA,TRBV9,TRBD1,TGTGCCAGCAGCGTAGGCCCAGGGGGAGGTAATCAGCCCCAGCATTTT,CASSVGPGGGNQPQHF
TRBJ2-1,NA,TRBV29-1,NA,TGCAGCGTCAGCGGGTTCTCCTACAATGAGCAGTTCTTC,CSVSGFSYNEQFF
TRBJ2-1,NA,TRBV29-1,NA,TGCAGCGTTGTTTTCGAAAACTACTCCTACAATGAGCAGTTCTTC,CSVVFENYSYNEQFF
TRBJ2-3,NA,TRBV10-3,NA,TGTGCCATCAGTGAGGCAGGGTCGAGCACAGATACGCAGTATTTT,CAISEAGSSTDTQYF
TRBJ2-1,NA,TRBV20-1,NA,TGCAGTGCTAGACTTGGCATAACCTACAATGAGCAGTTCTTC,CSARLGITYNEQFF
TRBJ1-5,NA,TRBV30,NA,TGTGCCTGGAGTAGGGCAGGTAATCAGCCCCAGCATTTT,CAWSRAGNQPQHF
TRBJ2-4,few,TRBV5-1,NA,TGCGCCAGCAGCTTGGACAGAAACATTCAGTACTTC,CASSLDRNIQYF
TRBJ1-1,many,TRBV30,NA,TGTGCCTGGAGTCGGGGGGGCACTGAAGCTTTCTTT,CAWSRGGTEAFF
TRBJ2-2,NA,TRBV7-3,NA,TGTGCCAGCAGCCCGGCTCGGAACACCGGGGAGCTGTTTTTT,CASSPARNTGELFF
TRBJ1-6,NA,TRBV4-1,NA,TGCGCCAGCAGCCAACCCGCGGTGGGGGGGATTTCACCCCTCCACTTT,CASSQPAVGGISPLHF
TRBJ2-3,NA,TRBV2,TRBD2,TGTGCCAGCAGTGAAGCGCGCGGGGGGACAGATACGCAGTATTTT,CASSEARGGTDTQYF
TRBJ2-7,many,TRBV7-2,NA,TGTGCCAGCAGCTTAGGGGTGATCTACGAGCAGTACTTC,CASSLGVIYEQYF
TRBJ2-1,few,TRBV4-3,NA,TGCGCCAGCAGCCAAGATCGAGATCGGCACAATGAGCAGTTCTTC,CASSQDRDRHNEQFF
TRBJ2-7,few,TRBV29-1,NA,TGCAGCGTTGCGGGCCACAGCAGCGAGCAGTACTTC,CSVAGHSSEQYF
TRBJ2-3,NA,TRBV30,TRBD2,TGTGCCTGGAGCCTGGGGACTAGCGGCCCTTTCGGCACAGATACGCAGTATTTT,CAWSLGTSGPFGTDTQYF
TRBJ2-1,NA,TRBV7-2,TRBD1,TGTGCCAGCACCCCTTTTACAGGGGGTACAGATGAGCAGTTCTTC,CASTPFTGGTDEQFF
TRBJ1-5,NA,TRBV6-2/TRBV6-3,NA,TGTGCCAGCAGTTACGGGGGAACTCAGCCCCAGCATTTT,CASSYGGTQPQHF
TRBJ2-3,NA,TRBV7-9,TRBD2,TGTGCCAGCAGCTTAGCGGCTAGCGGGGCGGATACGCAGTATTTT,CASSLAASGADTQYF
TRBJ2-7,NA,TRBV6-5,TRBD1,TGTGCCAGCAGTTCGCTACCAGGGACAGGGGGAGACGAGCAGTACTTC,CASSSLPGTGGDEQYF
TRBJ1-1,NA,TRBV5-1,NA,TGCGCCAGCAGCGCCACACAGGTAGCGGGCACTGAAGCTTTCTTT,CASSATQVAGTEAFF
TRBJ1-2,NA,TRBV24-1,NA,TGTGCCACCAGTGATACCGGGACAAAAGCTAACTATGGCTACACCTTC,CATSDTGTKANYGYTF
TRBJ2-1,NA,TRBV10-3,TRBD2,TGTGCCATCAGTGAGCCCCCCGGTATGGGGAGGGCCTACAATGAGCAGTTCTTC,CAISEPPGMGRAYNEQFF
TRBJ2-3,few,TRBV16,NA,TGTGCCAGCAGCCAATCCCTAGTTGGATCTCAGTATTTT,CASSQSLVGSQYF
TRBJ2-3,few,TRBV2,NA,TGTGCCAGCAGTGGTTCTAGACGCACAGATACGCAGTATTTT,CASSGSRRTDTQYF
TRBJ2-7,few,TRBV5-1,TRBD1,TGCGCCAGCAGCTATGATTGGACAGGCTCCTCCTACGAGCAGTACTTC,CASSYDWTGSSYEQYF
TRBJ2-7,NA,TRBV7-2,NA,TGTGCCAACAGCTTAGCTGAGGGCCCCTACGAGCAGTACTTC,CANSLAEGPYEQYF
TRBJ2-2,NA,TRBV24-1,NA,TGTGCCACCAGTGATTCCCGGGACTTTAGCACCGGGGAGCTGTTTTTT,CATSDSRDFSTGELFF
TRBJ2-3,NA,TRBV10-3,TRBD2,TGTGCCACACTAGCGGGAGGGACCACCGATACGCAGTATTTT,CATLAGGTTDTQYF
TRBJ2-3,NA,TRBV29-1,NA,TGCAGCGTCCGGGGCACAGATACGCAGTATTTT,CSVRGTDTQYF
TRBJ2-7,few,TRBV6-1,NA,TGTGCCGTTCTCGTCCGGCTCGATTACGAGCAGTACTTC,CAVLVRLDYEQYF
TRBJ2-7,NA,TRBV4-1,NA,TGCGCCAGCAGCCAAGCCCAAGGGACTCCGTACGAGCAGTACTTC,CASSQAQGTPYEQYF